The following is a TCR beta chain sequence with its context. The antigen remains unidentified. A much more abundant neighbour one base away suggests this may be a read error. It was with a sample-barcoded 5' primer and a J-beta primer mix that a second PCR of roughly 7 to 12 cycles was run. The authors tagged each cDNA molecule using a template-switch adaptor with 12 random nucleotides. TCRdb itself ran the 5' RACE reads through MiXCR, one entry per CDR3 protein. The sample records fewer than 2,000,000 distinct CDR3 sequences, roughly 30% being singletons. This entry is derived from a study of blood T cells in healthy people across ages. Findings and limits, study-wide: Nothing was known about donor CMV status, and this possibly confounded expanded clonotype changes.

What was sequenced was blood. This TCR came from a woman in her 30s in good health.

CDR3 sequence (DNA): TGTGCCAGCAGCTTAGCCCCAGAAAACTATGGCTACACCTTC. Translation gives CASSLAPENYGYTF. The V and J genes are TRBV7-6 and TRBJ1-2, with D uncertain. Looked up from germline, CDR1 is SGHVS and CDR2 is FNYEAQ. V lost 0 bases, J lost 2 bases, and 7 bases lay in between. The CDR3 has 14 amino acids.